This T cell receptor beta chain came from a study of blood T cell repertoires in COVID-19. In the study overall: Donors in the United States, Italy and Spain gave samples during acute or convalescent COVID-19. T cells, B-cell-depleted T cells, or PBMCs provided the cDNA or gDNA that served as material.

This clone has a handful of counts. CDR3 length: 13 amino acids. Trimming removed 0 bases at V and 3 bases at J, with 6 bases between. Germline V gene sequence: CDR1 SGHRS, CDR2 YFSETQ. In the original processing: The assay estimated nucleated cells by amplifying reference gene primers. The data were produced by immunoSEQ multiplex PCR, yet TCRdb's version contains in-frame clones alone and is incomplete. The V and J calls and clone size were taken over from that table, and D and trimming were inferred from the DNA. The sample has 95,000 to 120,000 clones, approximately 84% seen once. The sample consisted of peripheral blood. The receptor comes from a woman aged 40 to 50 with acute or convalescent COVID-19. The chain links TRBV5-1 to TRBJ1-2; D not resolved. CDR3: CASSLAPDYGYTF. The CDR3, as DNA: TGCGCCAGCAGCTTGGCGCCGGACTATGGCTACACCTTC.